Listed here is a single T cell receptor beta chain. This entry belongs to a study of cytomegalovirus exposure and HLA in healthy donors. Primers included in the PCR were 60 Vbeta and 13 Jbeta primers. The method was immunoSEQ multiplex PCR; TCRdb's version includes in-frame clones alone and lacks a portion of them. The table lists roughly 100,000 clones, 82% of them singletons. CDR1 is SNHLY and CDR2 is FYNNEI in the germline V gene. V lost 8 bases to trimming and J lost 0 bases, with 7 bases between them. CDR3 length: 13 residues. The sequencing input was PBMCs. The source of this sequence is a middle-aged man in good health and CMV-seronegative. The genes are TRBV2 and TRBJ1-4; D is perhaps TRBD1 (6 bases). The CDR3 DNA sequence: TGTGCCAGCGGACAGCCAACTAATGAAAAACTGTTTTTT. It specifies CASGQPTNEKLFF.